This T cell receptor (beta chain) was sequenced in a study of blood T cell repertoires in COVID-19. The wider study: The United States, Italy and Spain were the sources of the acute and convalescent COVID-19 samples. PBMCs, B-cell-depleted T cells, or T cells were the source of the cDNA or gDNA that made up the material.

Original data processing: Estimation of nucleated cell counts was performed using reference gene primer amplification. This table comes from immunoSEQ multiplex PCR, and its TCRdb copy is limited to in-frame clones, with some not included. The V and J calls and clone size come from that table; D and trimming were worked out from the DNA. The sample lists 70,000 to 90,000 clones, approximately 85% occurring once. The CDR3 totals 13 residues. Per germline, CDR1 MDHEN and CDR2 SYDVKM. With V trimmed by 5 bases and J by 6 bases, 6 bases remained unmatched. The chain carries TRBV28 and TRBJ1-1, with 7 nucleotides matching TRBD1. Source material: peripheral blood. This sequence was found in a man aged 45-60 years with acute or convalescent COVID-19. The CDR3 reads CASSANRGAEAFF. CDR3 nucleotide sequence: TGTGCCAGCAGTGCCAACAGGGGAGCTGAAGCTTTCTTT.